One T cell receptor beta chain is described in this entry. Its target is not known. Germline lookup yields CDR1 LNHDA and CDR2 SQIVND (reference sequence). The length of the CDR3 is 14 residues. The V and J ends lost 9 bases and 6 bases respectively, with 18 bases between them. This sample is drawn from a study of T cell repertoires in cytomegalovirus infection. About the study: An indication of both CMV infection and matching HLA type came from public TCR beta signatures. The study's findings and limits: CMV carriers having the relevant HLA were flagged by cumulative public TCR beta family frequency. Ex vivo responses were dominated by HLA-C-restricted CMV-specific TCR beta clonotypes.

TCRdb reprocessed the reads via MiXCR and lists one record per CDR3 protein. The sample yields 400,000 to 600,000 distinct CDR3 sequences, about 42% seen once. This sequence was found in a human donor in good health (CMV status not recorded). Some clones in this sample may be carry-over from other donors' samples. The rearrangement links TRBV19 to TRBJ1-5; no reliable D call. Sequenced material: cultured PBMCs, taken from culture after CMV antigen stimulation. CDR3 DNA sequence: TGTGCCAGCGCCGCGGTGGGTTACAGTCAGCCCCAGCATTTT. It specifies CASAAVGYSQPQHF.